Below, one T cell receptor beta chain is given with its context. The target antigen is unknown. The sample is drawn from a study of T cells in Graves' hyperthyroidism and ophthalmopathy. Findings and limits, study-wide: Model predictions of ophthalmopathy came a median around 6.5 months before onset.

Amplification of TCR beta CDR3 regions used RNA as the template. HTBI primers were used for first-round RT-PCR of the TCR CDR3. TCRdb called the multiplex PCR reads again in MiXCR, with one record for every CDR3 protein. The data contain hundreds of thousands of distinct CDR3 sequences, approximately 23% of them singletons. Unmatched junction bases numbered 12, after V lost 7 bases and J lost 0 bases. In germline, CDR1 is MNHEY, CDR2 SVGAGI. The CDR3 totals 18 residues. The sequencing input was blood. V gene TRBV6-5 combines with J gene TRBJ2-7; the match to TRBD2 covers 13 bases. This sequence originates from a man aged 25 to 40 with Graves' ophthalmopathy. The CDR3, as DNA: TGTGCCAGCAATTCCTTACCGGGACTAGCGGGACCCTCCTACGAGCAGTACTTC. Translated, it gives CASNSLPGLAGPSYEQYF.